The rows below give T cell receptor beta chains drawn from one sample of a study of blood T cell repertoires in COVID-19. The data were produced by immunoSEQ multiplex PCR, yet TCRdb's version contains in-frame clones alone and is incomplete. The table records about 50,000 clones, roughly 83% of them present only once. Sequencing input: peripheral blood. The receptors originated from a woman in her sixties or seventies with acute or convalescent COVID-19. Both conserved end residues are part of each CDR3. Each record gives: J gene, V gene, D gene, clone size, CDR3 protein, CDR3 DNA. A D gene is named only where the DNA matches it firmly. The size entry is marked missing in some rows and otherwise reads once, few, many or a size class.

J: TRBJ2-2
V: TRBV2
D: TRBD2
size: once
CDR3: CASSRSGGAVTGELFF
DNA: TGTGCCAGCAGTCGTAGCGGGGGGGCCGTCACCGGGGAGCTGTTTTTT

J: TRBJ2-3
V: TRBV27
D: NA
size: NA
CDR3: CASSDSKAPVASDTQYF
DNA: TGTGCCAGCAGTGACTCGAAGGCGCCGGTGGCTTCAGATACGCAGTATTTT

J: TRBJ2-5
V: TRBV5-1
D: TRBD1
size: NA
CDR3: CASSLAGGMETQYF
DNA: TGCGCCAGCAGCTTGGCAGGGGGCATGGAGACCCAGTACTTC

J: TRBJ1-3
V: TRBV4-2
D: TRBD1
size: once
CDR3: CASSHSHIPETGPLRSGNTIYF
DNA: TGTGCCAGCAGCCATTCCCACATTCCCGAGACAGGGCCCTTACGCTCTGGAAACACCATATATTTT

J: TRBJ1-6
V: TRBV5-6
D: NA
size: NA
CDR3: CASSLRDNNSPLHF
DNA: TGTGCCAGCAGCTTGAGGGACAATAATTCACCCCTCCACTTT

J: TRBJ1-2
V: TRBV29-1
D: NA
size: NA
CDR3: CSVDGGGVVSSGYTF
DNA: TGCAGCGTTGACGGGGGAGGGGTAGTGAGTTCTGGCTACACCTTC

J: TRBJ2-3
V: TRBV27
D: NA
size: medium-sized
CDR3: CASSPNLGGPTDTQYF
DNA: TGTGCCAGCAGTCCGAATCTCGGGGGGCCCACAGATACGCAGTATTTT

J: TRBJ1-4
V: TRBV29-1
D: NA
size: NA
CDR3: CSVSGFGEKLFF
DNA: TGCAGCGTTTCGGGGTTTGGGGAAAAACTGTTTTTT

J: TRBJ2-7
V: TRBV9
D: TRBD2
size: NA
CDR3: CASSALPGTSASGEQYF
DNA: TGTGCCAGCAGCGCCCTGCCCGGGACTAGCGCGTCTGGGGAGCAGTACTTC

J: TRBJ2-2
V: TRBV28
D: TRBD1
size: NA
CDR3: CASSSGQGTGELFF
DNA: TGTGCCAGCAGTAGCGGACAGGGGACCGGGGAGCTGTTTTTT

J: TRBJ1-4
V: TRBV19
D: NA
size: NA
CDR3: CASSTRGATGDEKLFF
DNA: TGTGCCAGTAGTACCCGGGGGGCGACAGGTGATGAAAAACTGTTTTTT

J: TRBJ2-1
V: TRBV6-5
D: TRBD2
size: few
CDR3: CASTPLAGDYNEQFF
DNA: TGTGCCAGCACCCCTCTAGCGGGAGACTACAATGAGCAGTTCTTC

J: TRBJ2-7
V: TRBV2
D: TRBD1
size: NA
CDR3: CASSEGQGEQYF
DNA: TGTGCCAGCAGTGAAGGACAGGGCGAGCAGTACTTC

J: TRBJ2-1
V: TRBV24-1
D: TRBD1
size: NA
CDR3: CATSAFIGTGGNEQFF
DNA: TGTGCCACCAGTGCCTTCATCGGGACAGGGGGCAATGAGCAGTTCTTC

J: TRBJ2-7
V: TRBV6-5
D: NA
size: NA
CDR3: CASKTGGTRSYEQYF
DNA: TGTGCCAGTAAAACCGGTGGTACGCGGTCCTACGAGCAGTACTTC

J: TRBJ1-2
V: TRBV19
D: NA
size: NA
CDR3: CASSITAGASYGYTF
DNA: TGTGCCAGTAGTATAACGGCAGGGGCCAGCTATGGCTACACCTTC

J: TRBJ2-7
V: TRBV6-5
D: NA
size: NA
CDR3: CASRTPGGSSYEQYF
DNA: TGTGCCAGCAGGACCCCAGGGGGGAGCTCCTACGAGCAGTACTTC

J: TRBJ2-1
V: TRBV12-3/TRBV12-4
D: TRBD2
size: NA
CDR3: CASSGLAGNEQFF
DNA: TGTGCCAGCAGTGGACTAGCGGGGAATGAGCAGTTCTTC

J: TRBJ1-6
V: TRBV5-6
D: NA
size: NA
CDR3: CASSSRDKNSPLHF
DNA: TGTGCCAGCAGCTCTCGGGACAAAAATTCACCCCTCCACTTT

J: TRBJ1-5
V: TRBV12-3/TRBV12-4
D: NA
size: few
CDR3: CASRSGMQPQHF
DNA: TGTGCCAGCAGGTCAGGGATGCAGCCCCAGCATTTT

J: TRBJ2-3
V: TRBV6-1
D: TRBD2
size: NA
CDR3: CASSEEVSGSTDTQYF
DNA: TGTGCCAGCAGTGAAGAGGTTAGCGGGAGCACAGATACGCAGTATTTT

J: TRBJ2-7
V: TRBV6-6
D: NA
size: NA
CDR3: CASSIDRIAYEQYF
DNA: TGTGCCAGCAGTATAGACAGAATAGCCTACGAGCAGTACTTC

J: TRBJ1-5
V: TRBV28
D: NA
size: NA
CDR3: CASSLTGNQPQHF
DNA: TGTGCCAGCAGTTTGACGGGAAATCAGCCCCAGCATTTT

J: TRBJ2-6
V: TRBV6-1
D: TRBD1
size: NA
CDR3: CASSEQGARGANVLTF
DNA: TGTGCCAGCAGTGAACAGGGGGCGCGTGGGGCCAACGTCCTGACTTTC

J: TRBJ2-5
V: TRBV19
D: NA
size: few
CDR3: CASSNNRNQETQYF
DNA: TGTGCCAGTAGCAATAACAGGAACCAAGAGACCCAGTACTTC

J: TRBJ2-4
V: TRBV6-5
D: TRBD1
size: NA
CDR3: CASRKTTGGLNIQYF
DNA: TGTGCCAGCAGAAAGACGACAGGGGGTTTGAACATTCAGTACTTC

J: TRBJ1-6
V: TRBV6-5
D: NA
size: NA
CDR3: CASSKGVNSPLHF
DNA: TGTGCCAGCAGTAAGGGGGTCAATTCACCCCTCCACTTT

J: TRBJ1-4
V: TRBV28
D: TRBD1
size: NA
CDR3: CASSLFGTGDEKLFF
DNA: TGTGCCAGCAGTTTATTTGGGACAGGGGATGAAAAACTGTTTTTT

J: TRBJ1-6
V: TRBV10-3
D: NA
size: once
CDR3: CAISESTGFRHSPLHF
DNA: TGTGCCATCAGTGAGTCGACGGGATTTCGACATTCACCCCTCCACTTT

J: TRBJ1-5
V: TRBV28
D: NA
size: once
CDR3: CASTQGINQPQHF
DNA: TGTGCCAGCACCCAGGGAATCAATCAGCCCCAGCATTTT

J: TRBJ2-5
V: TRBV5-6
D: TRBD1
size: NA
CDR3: CASSFRRDRGETQYF
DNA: TGTGCCAGCAGCTTTCGACGGGACAGGGGAGAGACCCAGTACTTC

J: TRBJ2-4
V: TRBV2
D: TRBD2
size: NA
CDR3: CASSDTSVKNIQYF
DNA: TGTGCCAGCAGTGACACTAGCGTAAAAAACATTCAGTACTTC

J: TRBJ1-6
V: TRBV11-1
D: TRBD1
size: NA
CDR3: CASSRDRGGSPLHF
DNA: TGTGCCAGCAGCCGCGACAGGGGGGGATCACCCCTCCACTTT

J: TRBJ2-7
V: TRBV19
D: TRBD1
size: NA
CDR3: CASSIRQGSSYEQYF
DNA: TGTGCCAGTAGTATACGACAGGGGAGCTCCTACGAGCAGTACTTC

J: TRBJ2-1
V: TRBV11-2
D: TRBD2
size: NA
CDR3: CASSLVLAGVNEQFF
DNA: TGTGCCAGCAGCTTAGTACTAGCGGGAGTGAATGAGCAGTTCTTC

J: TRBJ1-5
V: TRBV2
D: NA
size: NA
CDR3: CASSGGGSAQPQHF
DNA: TGTGCCAGCAGTGGAGGAGGGTCCGCTCAGCCCCAGCATTTT

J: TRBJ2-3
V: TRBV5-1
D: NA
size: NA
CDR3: CASSPLKETQYF
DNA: TGCGCCAGCAGCCCCCTCAAGGAGACGCAGTATTTT

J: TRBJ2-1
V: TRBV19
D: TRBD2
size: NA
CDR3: CASSKTRRGGLEQFF
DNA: TGTGCCAGTAGCAAAACAAGGCGGGGGGGCCTTGAGCAGTTCTTC

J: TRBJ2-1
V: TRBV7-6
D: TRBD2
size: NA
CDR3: CASSLGSTSGSWNEQFF
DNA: TGTGCCAGCAGCTTAGGGTCGACTAGCGGGAGCTGGAATGAGCAGTTCTTC

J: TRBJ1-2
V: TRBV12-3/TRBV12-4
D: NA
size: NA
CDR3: CATSGRNYGYTF
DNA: TGTGCCACGTCAGGGCGGAACTATGGCTACACCTTC

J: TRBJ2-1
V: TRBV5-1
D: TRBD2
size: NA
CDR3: CASSLGASGLTYNEQFF
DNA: TGCGCCAGCAGCTTGGGTGCTAGCGGTCTTACCTACAATGAGCAGTTCTTC

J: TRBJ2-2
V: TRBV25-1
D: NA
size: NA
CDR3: CASSWRGRENTGELFF
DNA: TGTGCCAGCAGTTGGCGGGGGCGGGAGAACACCGGGGAGCTGTTTTTT

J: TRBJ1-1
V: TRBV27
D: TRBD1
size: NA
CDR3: CASTKQGWTEAFF
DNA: TGTGCCAGCACGAAACAGGGGTGGACTGAAGCTTTCTTT

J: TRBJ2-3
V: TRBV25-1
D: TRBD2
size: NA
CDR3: CASSDYGLAGSTDTQYF
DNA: TGTGCCAGCAGTGACTATGGACTAGCGGGGAGCACAGATACGCAGTATTTT

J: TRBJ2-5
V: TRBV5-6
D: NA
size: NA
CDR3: CASSFGSQETQYF
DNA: TGTGCCAGCAGCTTCGGGTCCCAAGAGACCCAGTACTTC

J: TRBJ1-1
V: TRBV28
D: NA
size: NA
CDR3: CASSFNGFTEAFF
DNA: TGTGCCAGCAGTTTTAACGGGTTCACTGAAGCTTTCTTT

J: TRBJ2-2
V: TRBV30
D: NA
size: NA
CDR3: CAWSLGFIGELFF
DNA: TGTGCCTGGAGTCTAGGCTTCATCGGGGAGCTGTTTTTT

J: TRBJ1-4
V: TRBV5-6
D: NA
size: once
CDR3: CASSLGQTTNEKLFF
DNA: TGTGCCAGCAGCCTAGGACAGACAACTAATGAAAAACTGTTTTTT

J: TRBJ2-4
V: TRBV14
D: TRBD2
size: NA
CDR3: CASSQTSGGILAKNIQYF
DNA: TGTGCCAGCAGCCAGACTAGCGGGGGGATTCTAGCCAAAAACATTCAGTACTTC

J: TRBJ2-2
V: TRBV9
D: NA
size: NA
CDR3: CASSDRVGGELFF
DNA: TGTGCCAGCAGCGACAGGGTTGGCGGGGAGCTGTTTTTT

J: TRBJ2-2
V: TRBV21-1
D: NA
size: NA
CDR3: CASSKQGVNTGELFF
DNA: TGTGCCAGCAGCAAACAGGGGGTGAACACCGGGGAGCTGTTTTTT

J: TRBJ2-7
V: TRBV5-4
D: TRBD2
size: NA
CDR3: CASSHSAGAGYEQYF
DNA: TGTGCCAGCAGCCACTCCGCGGGAGCCGGCTACGAGCAGTACTTC

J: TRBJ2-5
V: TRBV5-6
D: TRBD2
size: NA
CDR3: CASSLAGGDQETQYF
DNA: TGTGCCAGCAGCTTGGCGGGGGGTGACCAAGAGACCCAGTACTTC

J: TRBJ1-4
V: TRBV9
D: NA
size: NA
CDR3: CATKRKQGPDEKLFF
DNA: TGTGCCACCAAAAGAAAACAGGGACCAGATGAAAAACTGTTTTTT